One and the same sample provided the 25 T cell receptor beta chains below, sequenced in a study of shared T cell receptors in the human thymus. Generated by immunoSEQ multiplex PCR, the TCRdb table keeps only in-frame clones and is missing some. This sample carries hundreds of thousands of clones, 88% of them seen once, and the ten largest clones take 0.0085% to 0.012%. These data also featured in a second study, about human thymus T cells.

The sample was thymocytes. These receptor sequences come from a boy under three years old with a congenital heart defect.

The chain has TRBV14 and TRBJ2-5; D is perhaps TRBD2 (6 bases). This CDR3 region has 12 residues. Germline V gene lookup returns CDR1 SGHDN and CDR2 FVKESK. V lost 6 bases and J lost 2, with 7 bases in between. CDR3 residues: CASRGLQETQYF. The CDR3 region has the DNA TGTGCCAGCAGGGGACTTCAAGAGACCCAGTACTTC.

The chain joins TRBV28 to TRBJ2-3; a possible D gene is TRBD1 (10 bases). There are 22 residues in the CDR3. Deletions cut 3 bases from V and 3 bases from J, with 34 bases between. The V gene's germline CDR1 is MDHEN and CDR2 SYDVKM. As DNA, the CDR3 is TGTGCCAGCAGTTTTCGTGACAGGGGGCGCCTAGCGGGGATCAACGGGACAGATACGCAGTATTTT. It translates to CASSFRDRGRLAGINGTDTQYF.

The V gene is TRBV6-6, the J gene TRBJ1-6; D uncertain. Germline V lookup: CDR1 MNHNY, CDR2 SVGAGI (reference sequence). CDR3 length: 13 amino acids. V gave up 0 bases and J gave up 10 bases, with 7 bases separating them. CDR3: CASSYSHGSPLHF. The CDR3 nucleotides are TGTGCCAGCAGTTACTCACACGGGTCACCCCTCCACTTT.

V gene TRBV5-6 combines with J gene TRBJ1-1; D is ambiguous. V lost 6 bases and J lost 5, with 17 bases in between. From germline, CDR1 is SGHDT and CDR2 YYEEEE. The CDR3 is 14 residues long. CDR3 nucleotides: TGTGCCAGCACCCGTGACCCGGAGGAAACTGAAGCTTTCTTT. The encoded protein is CASTRDPEETEAFF. The variable domain in full, with the rest retrieved from reference TRBV5-6 and TRBJ1-1, is DAGVTQSPTHLIKTRGQQVTLRCSPKSGHDTVSWYQQALGQGPQFIFQYYEEEERQRGNFPDRFSGHQFPNYSSELNVNALLLGDSALYLCASTRDPEETEAFFGQGTRLTVV.

The rearrangement joins TRBV2 to TRBJ2-7; TRBD1 matches 9 bases. J was trimmed by 2 bases and V by 3 bases; bases with no gene match: 5. Per germline, CDR1 SNHLY and CDR2 FYNNEI. The CDR3 has 15 amino acids. The CDR3 here is CASSETTGGPYEQYF. The CDR3 nucleotides read TGTGCCAGCAGTGAGACGACAGGGGGACCCTACGAGCAGTACTTC. The variable domain in full, with the rest retrieved from reference TRBV2 and TRBJ2-7, is EPEVTQTPSHQVTQMGQEVILRCVPISNHLYFYWYRQILGQKVEFLVSFYNNEISEKSEIFDDQFSVERPDGSNFTLKIRSTKLEDSAMYFCASSETTGGPYEQYFGPGTRLTVT.

This clone occurred once. V is TRBV6-5 and J is TRBJ2-5; 8 bases are a match to TRBD2. Germline CDR1 MNHEY, CDR2 SVGAGI. This CDR3 has 15 amino acids. V was clipped by 5 bases and J by 5 bases; unmatched bases: 10. The CDR3 reads CASSSLKRERETQYF. The CDR3, as DNA: TGTGCCAGCAGTAGCCTTAAGCGGGAGCGGGAGACCCAGTACTTC.

The chain uses TRBV12-5 and TRBJ1-2; 7 bases map to TRBD1. The junction had 11 bases not matched to a gene; V was cut back by 7 bases and J by 9 bases. In germline, CDR1 is LGHNT, CDR2 FRNRAP. This CDR3 is built from 13 residues. CDR3 residues: CASESGTALSYTF. The CDR3 region has the DNA TGTGCTAGTGAGTCCGGGACAGCCCTAAGCTACACCTTC.

V is TRBV30 and J is TRBJ2-7; 9 bases fit TRBD2. The CDR3 runs to 15 residues. V lost 1 base and J lost 0; bases outside the gene matches: 4. Germline CDR1 is GTSNPN and CDR2 is SVGIG (reference sequence). CDR3 coding DNA: TGTGCCTGGAGTGACCTAGCGGGAATCTCCTACGAGCAGTACTTC. As protein: CAWSDLAGISYEQYF.

The chain combines TRBV5-6 with TRBJ2-5; D remains unclear. Germline V lookup: CDR1 SGHDT, CDR2 YYEEEE. V gave up 3 bases and J gave up 5 bases, with 8 bases separating them. The CDR3 has 12 amino acids. CDR3 in DNA: TGTGCCAGCAGCTCCCCCCCGGAGACCCAGTACTTC. Residues: CASSSPPETQYF. The full variable domain, with the rest looked up from reference TRBV5-6 and TRBJ2-5, is DAGVTQSPTHLIKTRGQQVTLRCSPKSGHDTVSWYQQALGQGPQFIFQYYEEEERQRGNFPDRFSGHQFPNYSSELNVNALLLGDSALYLCASSSPPETQYFGPGTRLLVL.

J is TRBJ1-5 and V is TRBV28; 7 bases agree with TRBD1. Germline CDR1 MDHEN, CDR2 SYDVKM. Losses at the gene ends were 7 bases for V and 6 bases for J; bases not matched to a gene: 12. CDR3 length: 15 amino acids. The CDR3 DNA reads TGTGCCAGCACCCCAGGGGGTCCCGAGGGTCAGCCCCAGCATTTT. Translation gives CASTPGGPEGQPQHF.

The V call is TRBV30, the J call TRBJ2-4; D not certain. The CDR3 spans 13 residues. V was clipped by 3 bases and J by 7 bases, with 13 bases between them. Germline-derived CDR1 and CDR2 are GTSNPN and SVGIG (reference sequence). For the CDR3, the DNA is TGTGCCTGGAGCTTTCCCGCCGGGAACATTCAGTACTTC. It codes for CAWSFPAGNIQYF.

As DNA, the CDR3 is TGTGCCAGCAGCTCAGGGGTAGAGACCCAGTACTTC. This sequence encodes CASSSGVETQYF. V and J are TRBV7-9 and TRBJ2-5; D is perhaps TRBD1 (6 bases). The germline V and J ends were trimmed by 4 bases and 4 bases, with 7 bases remaining between them. This CDR3 region has 12 residues. Germline V gives CDR1 SEHNR, CDR2 FQNEAQ (reference sequence).

The chain is built from TRBV14 and TRBJ1-1; maybe TRBD1 (6 bases). The CDR3 loop spans 15 amino acids. V lost 4 bases to trimming and J lost 3 bases, with 15 bases between them. Germline V gene data show CDR1 as SGHDN and CDR2 as FVKESK. The CDR3 protein is CASSLKTGWYTEAFF. CDR3 DNA: TGTGCCAGCAGCCTCAAAACAGGGTGGTACACTGAAGCTTTCTTT. Full variable domain (remainder filled in from reference TRBV14 and TRBJ1-1): EAGVTQFPSHSVIEKGQTVTLRCDPISGHDNLYWYRRVMGKEIKFLLHFVKESKQDESGMPNNRFLAERTGGTYSTLKVQPAELEDSGVYFCASSLKTGWYTEAFFGQGTRLTVV.

V and J are TRBV11-1 and TRBJ1-2, with 8 bases identical to TRBD1. CDR1 is SGHAT, CDR2 FQDESV, per germline (reference sequence). The CDR3 is 15 residues long. The V segment lost 5 bases and the J segment 5 bases; nucleotides outside the gene matches: 10. CDR3 nucleotides: TGTGCCAGCAGCCAAGTGACAGGGGAGCGGTATGGCTACACCTTC. This codes for CASSQVTGERYGYTF.

This clone was seen a handful of times. The DNA of the CDR3 is TGTGCCAGCAGCCGACGTCCGGGACAGGGAAGTGAAAAACTGTTTTTT. It encodes CASSRRPGQGSEKLFF. The genes are TRBV14 and TRBJ1-4; TRBD1 matches 9 bases. Losses at the gene ends were 4 bases for V and 7 bases for J; bases not matched to a gene: 10. The germline CDR1 and CDR2 sequences are SGHDN and FVKESK. CDR3 size: 16 residues. Together with reference TRBV14 and TRBJ1-4, the CDR3 gives the full variable domain: EAGVTQFPSHSVIEKGQTVTLRCDPISGHDNLYWYRRVMGKEIKFLLHFVKESKQDESGMPNNRFLAERTGGTYSTLKVQPAELEDSGVYFCASSRRPGQGSEKLFFGSGTQLSVL.

The chain is built from TRBV7-9 and TRBJ2-7, with TRBD1 as a possible D gene (5 bases). Germline assignment: CDR1 SEHNR and CDR2 FQNEAQ (reference sequence). The V gene lost 3 bases and the J gene lost 5 bases, with 8 bases spanning the gap. The CDR3 loop spans 12 amino acids. CDR3 sequence: CASSFKTDEQYF. As DNA, the CDR3 is TGTGCCAGCAGCTTCAAGACAGACGAGCAGTACTTC.

This rearrangement joins TRBV7-2 to TRBJ2-1, with TRBD1 matching 10 bases. J lost 8 bases, V lost 5 bases, and 18 bases had no gene match. The CDR3 contains 18 residues. CDR1 and CDR2 (germline): SGHTA, FQGNSA. DNA for the CDR3: TGTGCCAGCAGCCCCCGCGACAGGGGGCCCGGAGGGAGCGATGAGCAGTTCTTC. Protein sequence: CASSPRDRGPGGSDEQFF.

This clone appeared once. The chain uses TRBV11-1 and TRBJ2-7, with 8 bases that match TRBD1. Unmatched junction bases numbered 10, after V lost 6 bases and J lost 3 bases. The CDR3 has 15 amino acids. Looked up from germline, CDR1 is SGHAT and CDR2 is FQDESV (reference sequence). The CDR3 DNA is TGTGCCAGCAGTGACCCCGGGACAGGACTCTACGAGCAGTACTTC. This sequence encodes CASSDPGTGLYEQYF.

This chain links TRBV6-1 with TRBJ2-7; D unclear. The V and J ends lost 4 bases and 3 bases respectively, with 7 bases between them. Germline assignment: CDR1 MNHNS and CDR2 SASEGT. The CDR3 is made up of 12 amino acids. The CDR3 reads CASSVRVYEQYF. DNA of the CDR3: TGTGCCAGCAGTGTAAGAGTCTACGAGCAGTACTTC.

This chain connects TRBV5-1 to TRBJ2-1, with no clear D. The CDR3 totals 16 residues. Germline V lookup: CDR1 SGHRS, CDR2 YFSETQ. V gave up 0 bases and J gave up 2 bases, with 12 bases separating them. The CDR3, as DNA: TGCGCCAGCAGCTTGGTATTAGCTAGTGCCTACAATGAGCAGTTCTTC. This gives the protein CASSLVLASAYNEQFF.

In regard to this clone: Other nucleotide sequences in the sample specify the same CDR3. This sequence joins TRBV11-3 and TRBJ2-1; the match to TRBD2 covers 8 bases. Unmatched junction bases numbered 1, after V lost 5 bases and J lost 10 bases. CDR3 length: 11 residues. Per the germline V gene, CDR1 is SGHNT and CDR2 is YENEEA. The CDR3 spells CASSPGGEQFF. The CDR3 bases are TGTGCCAGCAGCCCGGGGGGGGAGCAGTTCTTC.

This CDR3 reads CASSEAPEGHYGYTF. CDR3 sequence (DNA): TGTGCCAGCAGTGAGGCCCCGGAGGGGCACTATGGCTACACCTTC. The rearrangement links TRBV6-1 to TRBJ1-2, with D possibly TRBD1 on 5 matching bases. Trimming took 3 bases from V and 3 from J, leaving 14 bases between them. This CDR3 spans 15 amino acids. Germline V lookup: CDR1 MNHNS, CDR2 SASEGT.

The V gene is TRBV14, the J gene TRBJ2-5; 12 bases fit TRBD2. There are 16 residues in the CDR3. Germline V gene lookup returns CDR1 SGHDN and CDR2 FVKESK. V lost 5 bases, J lost 7 bases, and 11 bases stayed unmatched. In nucleotides, the CDR3 is TGTGCCAGCAGCATCGCTAGCGGGAGGGCCGGAGGGACCCAGTACTTC. This gives the protein CASSIASGRAGGTQYF.

The rearrangement links TRBV23-1 to TRBJ2-1; 8 bases fit TRBD1. TRBV23-1 is identified as an open reading frame with a role that is uncertain. V gave up 7 bases and J gave up 2 bases; unmatched junction bases: 4. The CDR3 has 14 residues. Here the CDR3 DNA reads TGCGCCAGCACCCGGACAGGGACCTACAATGAGCAGTTCTTC. Translated, it gives CASTRTGTYNEQFF.

This chain joins TRBV7-9 and TRBJ2-7; 8 bases are a match to TRBD2. CDR1 and CDR2 from the germline V gene are SEHNR and FQNEAQ (reference sequence). The CDR3 runs to 10 residues. The V gene end was trimmed by 8 bases and the J gene end by 6 bases; junction bases not matched to a gene: 0. In nucleotides, the CDR3 is TGTGCCAGCGCGGGGGGCGAGCAGTACTTC. This encodes CASAGGEQYF.